This TCR beta chain appears in the sequencing data of a study of blood T cell repertoires in COVID-19. Across the whole study: Both acute and convalescent COVID-19 samples were obtained from the United States, Italy and Spain. Sources were T cells, B-cell-depleted T cells, or PBMCs; the material itself was cDNA or gDNA.

Original processing notes: The assay estimated nucleated cells by amplifying reference gene primers. The data were produced by immunoSEQ multiplex PCR, yet TCRdb's version contains in-frame clones alone and is incomplete. V and J calls and clone size come straight from that table; D and trimming were deduced from the DNA. The top ten clones hold 4% to 5.5% of a sample with about 67,000 clones, about 90% of them seen once. The length of the CDR3 is 14 residues. With V trimmed by 5 bases and J by 8 bases, 7 bases remained unmatched. The germline V gene encodes CDR1 SEHNR and CDR2 FQNEAQ (reference sequence).

Material: peripheral blood. This chain connects TRBV7-9 to TRBJ2-1; 9 nucleotides agree with TRBD2. The TCR comes from a man aged 45-65 years with active COVID-19. The CDR3 nucleotides read TGTGCCAGCAGCCGAGGGACTAGCTCCGATGAGCAGTTCTTC. This codes for CASSRGTSSDEQFF.